A selection of T cell receptor beta chains follows, all from one sample in a study of PD-L1 blockade in urothelial cancer. Profiled with immunoSEQ multiplex PCR; TCRdb holds only in-frame clones, not every one. The sample consists of more than 40,000 clones, more than 75% of them appearing once. The sequencing here drew on PBMCs, taken around atezolizumab (anti-PD-L1) treatment. These receptors were obtained from a man in his fifties with urothelial cancer. The CDR3 runs from the conserved cysteine through the conserved F or W. Fields, in order: clone size, CDR3 length, D gene, J gene, V gene, CDR3 protein, CDR3 DNA. A D gene is named only where the DNA matches it firmly. Clone size is stated in some rows and not others, as once, few, many or a class when expanded.

. | 14 | . | TRBJ2-7 | TRBV5-1 | CASSLTSGSREQYF | TGCGCCAGCAGCCTGACGAGCGGGTCTCGTGAGCAGTACTTC
. | 13 | . | TRBJ1-2 | TRBV2 | CASSSSAGYGYTF | TGTGCCAGCAGCTCCTCCGCCGGCTATGGCTACACCTTC
. | 13 | . | TRBJ2-1 | TRBV5-4 | CASSLAGGNEQFF | TGTGCCAGCAGCTTGGCCGGAGGAAATGAGCAGTTCTTC
. | 18 | TRBD2 | TRBJ2-5 | TRBV5-1 | CASSLGSVGLAVSETQYF | TGCGCCAGCAGCTTGGGTTCTGTGGGACTAGCGGTGTCAGAGACCCAGTACTTC
once | 15 | TRBD2 | TRBJ2-3 | TRBV28 | CASSLAGAGTDTQYF | TGTGCCAGCAGTCTAGCGGGGGCCGGCACAGATACGCAGTATTTT
. | 15 | . | TRBJ2-5 | TRBV18 | CASSPRNEGVETQYF | TGTGCCAGCTCACCACGCAATGAGGGGGTAGAGACCCAGTACTTC
. | 16 | . | TRBJ2-3 | TRBV6-5 | CASSYSRPTSTDTQYF | TGTGCCAGCAGTTACTCGAGGCCAACTAGCACAGATACGCAGTATTTT
. | 14 | . | TRBJ1-2 | TRBV2 | CASSAGGRNYGYTF | TGTGCCAGCAGCGCTGGGGGCAGGAACTATGGCTACACCTTC
. | 14 | . | TRBJ1-1 | TRBV6-5 | CASTRGSSNTEAFF | TGTGCCAGCACCCGCGGTAGTTCGAACACTGAAGCTTTCTTT
. | 16 | . | TRBJ1-3 | TRBV7-9 | CASSPPQVVSGNTIYF | TGTGCCAGCAGCCCGCCGCAGGTGGTTTCTGGAAACACCATATATTTT
. | 15 | . | TRBJ2-2 | TRBV2 | CASSPMRGNTGELFF | TGTGCCAGCAGCCCTATGCGGGGGAACACCGGGGAGCTGTTTTTT
. | 13 | . | TRBJ2-7 | TRBV12-5 | CASTGISSYEQYF | TGTGCTAGTACAGGGATCAGCTCCTACGAGCAGTACTTC
. | 15 | . | TRBJ2-1 | TRBV18 | CASSPTRGTYNEQFF | TGTGCCAGCTCACCAACGAGAGGAACCTACAATGAGCAGTTCTTC